Listed here are 10 T cell receptor beta chains from one sample, sequenced in a study of blood T cells in healthy people across ages. It was with a sample-barcoded 5' primer and a J-beta primer mix that a second PCR of roughly 7 to 12 cycles was run. TCRdb re-analysed the 5' RACE reads in MiXCR, keeping a single row per CDR3 protein. Among 760,000 or so distinct CDR3 sequences listed, around 25% were seen once. These data were also filed under a second study, of T cells of mothers and their children.

Material for sequencing was blood. Receptor source: a boy aged 5-17 years in good health.

This clonotype was seen only a few times. The CDR3: CSVDIGRGDEQFF. CDR3 coding DNA: TGCAGCGTTGACATCGGCAGGGGGGATGAGCAGTTCTTC. This chain uses TRBV29-1 with TRBJ2-1, with D possibly TRBD1 on 7 matching bases. CDR3 length equals 13 residues. Germline assignment: CDR1 SQVTM and CDR2 ANQGSEA. Deletions cut 3 bases from V and 8 bases from J, with 14 bases between.

In this sample, this clonotype turned up many times. The chain uses TRBV7-2 and TRBJ2-1; D may be TRBD1 (5 bases). The CDR3 is 14 residues long. Trimming pared 5 bases from V and 0 bases from J, leaving 8 bases between. The germline CDR1 and CDR2 sequences are SGHTA and FQGNSA. The CDR3: CASSPGASYNEQFF. As DNA, the CDR3 is TGTGCCAGCAGCCCTGGGGCCTCCTACAATGAGCAGTTCTTC.

CDR3 sequence (DNA): TGTGCCAGCACCGACAGGGACATCCCCTCCTACGAGCAGTACTTC. Translation gives CASTDRDIPSYEQYF. V is TRBV6-6 and J is TRBJ2-1, with TRBD1 identical over 7 bases. The end of the DNA fits TRBJ2-7 better, so the J call may be wrong. Germline V lookup: CDR1 MNHNY, CDR2 SVGAGI (reference sequence). This CDR3 contains 15 residues.

The V call is TRBV2, the J call TRBJ2-7; TRBD2 aligns across 8 bases. The germline V gene has CDR1 SNHLY and CDR2 FYNNEI. This CDR3 is 15 amino acids long. V lost 3 bases, J lost 3 bases, and 7 bases stayed unmatched. CDR3 sequence reads: CASSERRGGLYEQYF. The CDR3 nucleotides read TGTGCCAGCAGTGAGAGACGGGGGGGCCTCTACGAGCAGTACTTC.

The rearrangement uses TRBV7-6 and TRBJ1-1, with D possibly matching TRBD1 (6 bases). The CDR3 has 15 amino acids. The germline V gene encodes CDR1 SGHVS and CDR2 FNYEAQ. V was pared by 4 bases and J by 1 base, with 13 bases between. The CDR3 sequence is CASSSLEGGNTEAFF. The CDR3 DNA reads as TGTGCCAGCAGCTCCCTGGAGGGGGGGAACACTGAAGCTTTCTTT.

The chain is built from TRBV6-5 and TRBJ1-1, with 7 bases fitting TRBD1. The V and J ends lost 8 bases and 1 base, in that order; junction bases with no gene match: 7. In germline, CDR1 is MNHEY, CDR2 SVGAGI. This CDR3 is 14 amino acids long. CDR3 nucleotide sequence: TGTGCCAGCGACGAAACAGGGGAGAACACTGAAGCTTTCTTT. Its protein is CASDETGENTEAFF.

V gene TRBV28 combines with J gene TRBJ1-5, with 7 bases aligning to TRBD1. Looked up from germline, CDR1 is MDHEN and CDR2 is SYDVKM. V shed 5 bases, J shed 6 bases, and the junction held 7 bases outside the gene matches. The CDR3 spans 14 residues. The CDR3 here is CASSVDRVRQPQHF. In nucleotides, the CDR3 is TGTGCCAGCAGTGTCGACAGGGTGCGTCAGCCCCAGCATTTT.

This sequence joins TRBV12-5 and TRBJ2-6, with D tentatively TRBD1 (5 bases). The CDR3 is 17 amino acids. Germline CDR1 reads LGHNT; CDR2 reads FRNRAP. Trimming left V 4 bases short and J 3 bases short, with 16 bases between. This chain's CDR3 is CASGSMTAPGGANVLTF. For the CDR3, the DNA is TGTGCTAGTGGTTCCATGACAGCCCCCGGTGGGGCCAACGTCCTGACTTTC.

The chain couples TRBV7-2 to TRBJ2-5, with 9 bases matching TRBD2. This CDR3 is built from 16 residues. V shed 5 bases and J 1 base; nucleotides not matched to a gene: 8. Germline V CDR1 and CDR2: SGHTA, FQGNSA. The CDR3 nucleotides are TGTGCCAGCAGCCATCCGAGCGGGGGGCGCCAAGAGACCCAGTACTTC. Translating it yields CASSHPSGGRQETQYF.

This clonotype was detected only a few times. The rearrangement joins TRBV5-1 to TRBJ2-5, with a tentative D call TRBD2 (6 bases). The DNA end is more similar to TRBJ2-1, so the J call may be wrong. Per germline, CDR1 SGHRS and CDR2 YFSETQ. The CDR3 extends over 16 amino acids. The CDR3 nucleotides are TGCGCCAGCAGCTTCTCCGGGACTGCACCTTACAATGAGCAGTTCTTC. Residues: CASSFSGTAPYNEQFF.